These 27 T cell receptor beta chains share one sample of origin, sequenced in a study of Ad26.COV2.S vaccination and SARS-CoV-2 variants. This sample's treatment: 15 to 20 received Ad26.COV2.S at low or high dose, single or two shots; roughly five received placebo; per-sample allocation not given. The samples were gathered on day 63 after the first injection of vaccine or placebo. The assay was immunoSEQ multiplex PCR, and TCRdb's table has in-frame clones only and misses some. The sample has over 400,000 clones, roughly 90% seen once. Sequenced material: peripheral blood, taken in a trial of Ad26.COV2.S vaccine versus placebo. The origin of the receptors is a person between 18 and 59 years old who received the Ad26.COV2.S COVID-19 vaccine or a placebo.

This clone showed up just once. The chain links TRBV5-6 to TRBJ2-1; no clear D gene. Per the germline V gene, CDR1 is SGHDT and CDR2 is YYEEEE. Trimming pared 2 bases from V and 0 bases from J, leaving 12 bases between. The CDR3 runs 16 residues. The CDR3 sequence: CASSLRPFNSYNEQFF. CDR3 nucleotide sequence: TGTGCCAGCAGCTTACGGCCCTTCAACTCCTACAATGAGCAGTTCTTC.

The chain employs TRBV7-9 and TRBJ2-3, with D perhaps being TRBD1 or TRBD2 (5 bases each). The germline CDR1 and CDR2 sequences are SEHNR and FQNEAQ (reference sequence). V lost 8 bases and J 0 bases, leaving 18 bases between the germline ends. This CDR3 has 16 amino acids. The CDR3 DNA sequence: TGTGCCAGCGTCCTAAGAACGGGACGAAGCACAGATACGCAGTATTTT. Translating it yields CASVLRTGRSTDTQYF.

In DNA form, the CDR3 reads TGTGCCAGCTCACCACTCGGGCAGGGAACAGATACGCAGTATTTT. This encodes CASSPLGQGTDTQYF. This chain joins TRBV18 and TRBJ2-3; a weak D match, TRBD1 (5 bases). Germline V lookup: CDR1 KGHSH, CDR2 LQKENI. V lost 1 base and J 3 bases, leaving 11 bases between the germline ends. The CDR3 is made up of 15 amino acids.

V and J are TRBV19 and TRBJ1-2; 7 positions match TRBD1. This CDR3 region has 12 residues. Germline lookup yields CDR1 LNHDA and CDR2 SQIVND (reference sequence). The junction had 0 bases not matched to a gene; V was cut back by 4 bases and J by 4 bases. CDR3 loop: CASSTGGYGYTF. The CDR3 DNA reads TGTGCCAGTAGTACAGGGGGCTATGGCTACACCTTC.

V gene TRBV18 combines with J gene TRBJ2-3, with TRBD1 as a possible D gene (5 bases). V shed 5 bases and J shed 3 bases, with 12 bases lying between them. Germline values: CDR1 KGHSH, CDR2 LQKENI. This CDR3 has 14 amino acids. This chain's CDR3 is CASSAGARTDTQYF. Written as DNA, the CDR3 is TGTGCCAGCTCAGCTGGGGCGCGGACAGATACGCAGTATTTT.

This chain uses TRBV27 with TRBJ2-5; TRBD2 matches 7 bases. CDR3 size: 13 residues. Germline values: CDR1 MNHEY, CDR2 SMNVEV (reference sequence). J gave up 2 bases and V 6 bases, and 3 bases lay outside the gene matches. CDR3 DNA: TGTGCCAGCAGCTGGACTAGTCAAGAGACCCAGTACTTC. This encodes CASSWTSQETQYF.

The CDR3 DNA reads as TGTGCCAGCAGTGTGGCGGGGACGGGAAACACCATATATTTT. Residues: CASSVAGTGNTIYF. The chain recombines TRBV2 with TRBJ1-3, with D maybe TRBD1 (5 bases). Germline V gives CDR1 SNHLY, CDR2 FYNNEI. This CDR3 contains 14 residues. V was trimmed by 4 bases and J by 4 bases, leaving 11 bases between them.

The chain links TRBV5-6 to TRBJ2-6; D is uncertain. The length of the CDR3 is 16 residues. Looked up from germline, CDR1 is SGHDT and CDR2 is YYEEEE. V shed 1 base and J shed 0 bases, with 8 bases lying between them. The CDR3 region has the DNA TGTGCCAGCAGCTTGTATGGTGGCTCTGGGGCCAACGTCCTGACTTTC. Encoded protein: CASSLYGGSGANVLTF.

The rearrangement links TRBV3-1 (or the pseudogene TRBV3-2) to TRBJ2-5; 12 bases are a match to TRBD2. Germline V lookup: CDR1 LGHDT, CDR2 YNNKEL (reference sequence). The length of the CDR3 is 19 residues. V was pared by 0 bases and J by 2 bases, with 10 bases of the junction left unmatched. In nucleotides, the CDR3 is TGTGCCAGCAGCCAAGATAAAGGTCTAGCGGGGGGGATACAAGAGACCCAGTACTTC. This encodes CASSQDKGLAGGIQETQYF.

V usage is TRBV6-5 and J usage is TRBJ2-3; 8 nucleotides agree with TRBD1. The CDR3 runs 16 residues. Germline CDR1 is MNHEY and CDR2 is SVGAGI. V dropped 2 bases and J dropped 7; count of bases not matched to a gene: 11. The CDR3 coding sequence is TGTGCCAGCAGTTACCGGTCCGGGACAGGAGTAAATACGCAGTATTTT. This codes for CASSYRSGTGVNTQYF.

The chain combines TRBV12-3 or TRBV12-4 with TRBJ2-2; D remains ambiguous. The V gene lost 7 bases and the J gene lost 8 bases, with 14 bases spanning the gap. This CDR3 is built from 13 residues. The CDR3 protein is CASNVAVGGELFF. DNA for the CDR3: TGTGCCAGCAACGTGGCGGTGGGAGGGGAGCTGTTTTTT.

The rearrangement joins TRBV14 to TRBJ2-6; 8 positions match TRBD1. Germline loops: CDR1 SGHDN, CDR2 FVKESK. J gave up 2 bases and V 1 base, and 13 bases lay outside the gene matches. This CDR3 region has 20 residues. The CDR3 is CASSQVWTETGVTGANVLTF. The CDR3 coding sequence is TGTGCCAGCAGCCAAGTTTGGACAGAGACAGGGGTGACTGGGGCCAACGTCCTGACTTTC.

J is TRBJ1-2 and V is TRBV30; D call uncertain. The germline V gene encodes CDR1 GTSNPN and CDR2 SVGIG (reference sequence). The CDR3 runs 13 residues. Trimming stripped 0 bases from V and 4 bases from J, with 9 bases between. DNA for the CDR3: TGTGCCTGGAGTGTAGGACCGTCCTATGGCTACACCTTC. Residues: CAWSVGPSYGYTF.

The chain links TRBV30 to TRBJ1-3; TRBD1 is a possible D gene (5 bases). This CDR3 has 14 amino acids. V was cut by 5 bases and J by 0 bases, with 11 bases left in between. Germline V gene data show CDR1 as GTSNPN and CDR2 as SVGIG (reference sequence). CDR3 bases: TGTGCCTGGGAGGGGCCAACCTCTGGAAACACCATATATTTT. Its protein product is CAWEGPTSGNTIYF.

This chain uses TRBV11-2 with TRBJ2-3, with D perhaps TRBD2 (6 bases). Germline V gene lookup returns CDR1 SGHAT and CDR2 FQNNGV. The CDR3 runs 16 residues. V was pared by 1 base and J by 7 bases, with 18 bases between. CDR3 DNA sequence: TGTGCCAGCAGCTTAGCCTCTCCAGGGAGGATAAATACGCAGTATTTT. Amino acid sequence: CASSLASPGRINTQYF.

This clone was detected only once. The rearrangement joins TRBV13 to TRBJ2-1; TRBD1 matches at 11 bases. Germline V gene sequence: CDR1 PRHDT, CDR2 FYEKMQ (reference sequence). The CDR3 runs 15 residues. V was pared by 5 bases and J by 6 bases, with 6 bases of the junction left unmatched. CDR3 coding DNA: TGTGCCAGCAGCCCCGGACAGGGGGCGGGCAATGAGCAGTTCTTC. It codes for CASSPGQGAGNEQFF.

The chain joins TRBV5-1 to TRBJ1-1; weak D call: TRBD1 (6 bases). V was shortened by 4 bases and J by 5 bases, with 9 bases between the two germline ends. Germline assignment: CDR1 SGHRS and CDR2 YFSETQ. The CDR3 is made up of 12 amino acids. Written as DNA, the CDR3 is TGCGCCAGCAGCCAACAGGGAACTGAAGCTTTCTTT. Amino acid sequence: CASSQQGTEAFF.

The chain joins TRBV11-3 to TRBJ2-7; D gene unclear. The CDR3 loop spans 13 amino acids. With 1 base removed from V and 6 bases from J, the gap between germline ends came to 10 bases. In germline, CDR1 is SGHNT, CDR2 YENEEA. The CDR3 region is CASSLGFGTEQYF. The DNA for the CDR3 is TGTGCCAGCAGCTTAGGTTTTGGTACCGAGCAGTACTTC.

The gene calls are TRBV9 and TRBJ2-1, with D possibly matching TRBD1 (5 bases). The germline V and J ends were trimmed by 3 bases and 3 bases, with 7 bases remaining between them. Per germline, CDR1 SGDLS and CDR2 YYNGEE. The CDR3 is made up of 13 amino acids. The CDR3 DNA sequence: TGTGCCAGCAGCGCAGGGATCTACAATGAGCAGTTCTTC. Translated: CASSAGIYNEQFF.

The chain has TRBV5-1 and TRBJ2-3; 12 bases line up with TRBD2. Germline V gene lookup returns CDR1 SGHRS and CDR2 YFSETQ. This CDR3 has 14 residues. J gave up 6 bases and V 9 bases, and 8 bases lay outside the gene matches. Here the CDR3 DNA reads TGCGCCACCAGACTAGCGGGGGTTCAGGATACGCAGTATTTT. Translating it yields CATRLAGVQDTQYF. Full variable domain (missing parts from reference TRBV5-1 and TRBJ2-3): KAGVTQTPRYLIKTRGQQVTLSCSPISGHRSVSWYQQTPGQGLQFLFEYFSETQRNKGNFPGRFSGRQFSNSRSEMNVSTLELGDSALYLCATRLAGVQDTQYFGPGTRLTVL.

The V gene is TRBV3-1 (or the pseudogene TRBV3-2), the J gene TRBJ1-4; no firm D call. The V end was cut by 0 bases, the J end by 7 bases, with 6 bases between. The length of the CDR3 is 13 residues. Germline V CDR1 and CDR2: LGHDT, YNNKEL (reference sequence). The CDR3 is CASSQDLGEKLFF. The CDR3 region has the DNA TGTGCCAGCAGCCAAGATCTGGGTGAAAAACTGTTTTTT.

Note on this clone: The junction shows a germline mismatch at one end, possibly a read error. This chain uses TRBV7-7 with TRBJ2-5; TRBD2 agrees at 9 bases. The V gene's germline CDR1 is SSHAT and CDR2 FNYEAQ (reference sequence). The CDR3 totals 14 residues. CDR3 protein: CASSSSGVQETQYF. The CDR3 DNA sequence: TGTGCTAGCAGCTCTAGCGGGGTCCAAGAGACCCAGTACTTC.

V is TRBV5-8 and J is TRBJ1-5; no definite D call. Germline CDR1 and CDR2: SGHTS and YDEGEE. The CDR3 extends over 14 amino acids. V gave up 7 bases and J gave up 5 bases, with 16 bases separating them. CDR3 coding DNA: TGTGCCAGCCGCGGGGAGGGAGACTATCAGCCCCAGCATTTT. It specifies CASRGEGDYQPQHF.

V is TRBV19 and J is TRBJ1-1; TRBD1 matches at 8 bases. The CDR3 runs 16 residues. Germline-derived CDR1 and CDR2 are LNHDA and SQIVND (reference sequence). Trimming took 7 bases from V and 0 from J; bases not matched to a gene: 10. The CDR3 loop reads CASISLRQGMNTEAFF. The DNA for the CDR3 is TGTGCCAGTATCTCCCTAAGACAGGGGATGAACACTGAAGCTTTCTTT.

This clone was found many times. CDR3 in DNA: TGTGCCAGCAGCGTAGTGGGACGGGGCGAGCAGTACTTC. Protein product: CASSVVGRGEQYF. The chain couples TRBV9 to TRBJ2-7; D possibly matches TRBD1 or TRBD2 (5 bases each). Per the germline V gene, CDR1 is SGDLS and CDR2 is YYNGEE. The V and J ends lost 0 bases and 6 bases respectively, with 10 bases between them. The CDR3 runs to 13 residues.

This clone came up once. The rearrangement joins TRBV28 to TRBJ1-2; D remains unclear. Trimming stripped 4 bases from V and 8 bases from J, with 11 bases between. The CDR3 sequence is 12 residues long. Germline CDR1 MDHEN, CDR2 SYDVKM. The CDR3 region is CASSSTGSGYTF. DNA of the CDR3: TGTGCCAGCAGTTCAACGGGCTCCGGCTACACCTTC.

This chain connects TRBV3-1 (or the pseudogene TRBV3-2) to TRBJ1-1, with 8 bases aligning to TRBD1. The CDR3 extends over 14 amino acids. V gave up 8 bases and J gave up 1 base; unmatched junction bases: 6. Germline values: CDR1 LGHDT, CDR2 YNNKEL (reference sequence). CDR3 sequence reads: CASLNRGGNTEAFF. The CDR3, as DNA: TGTGCCAGCTTAAACAGGGGGGGGAACACTGAAGCTTTCTTT.